Below, 25 T cell receptor beta chains from the same sample are listed, as sequenced in a study of graft-versus-host responses after intestinal transplantation. Profiled with immunoSEQ multiplex PCR; TCRdb holds only in-frame clones, not every one. The table lists approximately 60,000 clones, roughly 89% of them singletons, with 1.6% in the top ten. The sequenced sample was PBMCs, obtained 26 days after transplant. All receptors come from a human patient who received an intestinal transplant, so some T cells may come from the graft donor.

The chain links TRBV11-2 to TRBJ2-5; 7 bases map to TRBD2. The V gene's germline CDR1 is SGHAT and CDR2 FQNNGV. Losses at the gene ends were 3 bases for V and 1 base for J; bases not matched to a gene: 14. The CDR3 is made up of 18 amino acids. The CDR3 region is CASSFGLVGSKPQETQYF. As DNA, the CDR3 is TGTGCCAGCAGCTTTGGACTAGTCGGCTCCAAACCCCAAGAGACCCAGTACTTC.

The CDR3 DNA sequence: TGTGCCAGCAGCCTAGAGGGGACTAACCCTAGGAGCTATGAGCAGTTCTTC. Translation: CASSLEGTNPRSYEQFF. This chain joins TRBV5-6 and TRBJ2-1; 7 nucleotides align to TRBD2. The V gene's germline CDR1 is SGHDT and CDR2 YYEEEE. The CDR3 sequence is 17 residues long. Germline trimming cut 4 bases from V and 8 bases from J; bases unmatched to any gene: 18.

The chain has TRBV19 and TRBJ2-7, with 9 bases identical to TRBD1. The CDR3 is 16 amino acids. J lost 3 bases, V lost 5 bases, and 11 bases had no gene match. CDR1 is LNHDA, CDR2 SQIVND, per germline (reference sequence). The chain's CDR3 is CASSLTFGQGLYEQYV. CDR3 DNA sequence: TGTGCCAGTAGTCTTACTTTTGGACAGGGGCTCTACGAGCAGTACGTC.

This chain links TRBV7-9 with TRBJ2-5; 7 bases match TRBD1. The V and J ends lost 2 bases and 4 bases, in that order; junction bases with no gene match: 4. The germline V gene has CDR1 SEHNR and CDR2 FQNEAQ (reference sequence). This CDR3 comprises 14 residues. In DNA, the CDR3 is TGTGCCAGCAGCTTAACAGGGGCAATAGAGACCCAGTACTTC. It is translated as CASSLTGAIETQYF.

The gene calls are TRBV4-1 and TRBJ2-2, with 8 bases aligning to TRBD1. Trimming cost V 1 base and J 1 base; bases outside gene matches: 8. The CDR3 is made up of 18 amino acids. The germline gives CDR1 MGHRA, CDR2 YSYEKL. CDR3 sequence reads: CASSQVGPDRENTGELFF. DNA of the CDR3: TGCGCCAGCAGCCAAGTGGGGCCGGACAGGGAGAACACCGGGGAGCTGTTTTTT.

This chain uses TRBV6-1 with TRBJ1-2; 7 bases match TRBD1. V shed 6 bases and J 4 bases; nucleotides not matched to a gene: 8. This CDR3 comprises 14 residues. Germline CDR1 is MNHNS and CDR2 is SASEGT. This CDR3 reads CASSADRDSYGYTF. The DNA of the CDR3 is TGTGCCAGCAGCGCCGACCGGGACAGCTATGGCTACACCTTC.

The chain carries TRBV2 and TRBJ2-7; weak D call: TRBD2 (6 bases). TRBJ2-1 explains the end of the DNA better; the J call may be wrong. This CDR3 is 15 amino acids long. Germline V CDR1 and CDR2: SNHLY, FYNNEI. CDR3 amino acids: CASSESGGDYNEQFF. The CDR3 bases are TGTGCCAGCAGTGAATCGGGCGGGGACTACAATGAGCAGTTCTTC.

The rearrangement links TRBV28 to TRBJ1-1; unclear D gene. Germline CDR1 and CDR2: MDHEN and SYDVKM. The CDR3 extends over 16 amino acids. Trimming took off 5 bases at V and 0 bases at J, with 16 bases between the two ends. The CDR3 coding sequence is TGTGCCAGCAGTCCCCAACAGAATTCCTTGAACACTGAAGCTTTCTTT. Its protein is CASSPQQNSLNTEAFF. Combining the CDR3 with reference TRBV28 and TRBJ1-1 gives the whole variable domain DVKVTQSSRYLVKRTGEKVFLECVQDMDHENMFWYRQDPGLGLRLIYFSYDVKMKEKGDIPEGYSVSREKKERFSLILESASTNQTSMYLCASSPQQNSLNTEAFFGQGTRLTVV.

The gene calls are TRBV15 and TRBJ1-6, with D perhaps TRBD1 (5 bases). The germline CDR1 and CDR2 sequences are LNHNV and YYDKDF (reference sequence). The CDR3 totals 12 residues. V was cut by 5 bases and J by 7 bases, with 6 bases left in between. The CDR3 DNA reads TGTGCCACCAGCCGACAGAATTCACCCCTCCACTTT. Protein: CATSRQNSPLHF.

In this sample, this clone turned up a few times. This chain connects TRBV7-2 to TRBJ2-7; D possibly corresponds to TRBD1 (5 bases). This CDR3 is 12 amino acids long. Germline CDR1 and CDR2: SGHTA and FQGNSA. The germline V and J ends were trimmed by 5 bases and 7 bases, with 12 bases remaining between them. The CDR3 sequence: CASSIRADEQYV. CDR3 DNA: TGTGCCAGCAGCATCAGGGCTGATGAGCAGTACGTC.

The chain recombines TRBV19 with TRBJ2-7; D might be TRBD2 (5 bases). V was cut by 1 base and J by 3 bases, with 10 bases left in between. The CDR3 contains 14 residues. The V gene's germline CDR1 is LNHDA and CDR2 SQIVND (reference sequence). Written as DNA, the CDR3 is TGTGCCAGTAGTATAGGTTCTAGCATCTACGAGCAGTACTTC. Its protein product is CASSIGSSIYEQYF.

The rearrangement joins TRBV7-9 to TRBJ2-1; a weak D match, TRBD2 (7 bases). V dropped 5 bases and J dropped 8 bases, with 19 bases sitting between them. Germline V lookup: CDR1 SEHNR, CDR2 FQNEAQ (reference sequence). The CDR3 loop spans 15 amino acids. The CDR3, as DNA: TGTGCCAGCAGCCCGCCGAACGGGGGGCTAGATGAGCAGTTCTTC. Translation gives CASSPPNGGLDEQFF.

This CDR3 reads CASSWGQGGSPLHF. As DNA, the CDR3 is TGTGCCAGTAGTTGGGGACAGGGAGGTTCACCCCTCCACTTT. The chain is built from TRBV19 and TRBJ1-6, with 9 bases fitting TRBD1. Germline CDR1 is LNHDA and CDR2 is SQIVND (reference sequence). J lost 9 bases, V lost 5 bases, and 5 bases had no gene match. This CDR3 is 14 amino acids long.

The chain is built from TRBV6-1 and TRBJ1-4; 9 nucleotides match TRBD1. This CDR3 has 14 residues. Trimming cost V 5 bases and J 5 bases; bases outside gene matches: 3. Germline V gene data show CDR1 as MNHNS and CDR2 as SASEGT. The CDR3 loop is CASSIGTGNEKLFF. As DNA, the CDR3 is TGTGCCAGCAGTATCGGGACAGGGAATGAAAAACTGTTTTTT.

This chain uses TRBV15 with TRBJ2-7; 10 bases line up with TRBD1. Germline V gene sequence: CDR1 LNHNV, CDR2 YYDKDF (reference sequence). The CDR3 has 15 residues. V gave up 1 base and J gave up 0 bases; unmatched junction bases: 0. This CDR3 is CATSRGTGGSYEQYF. The CDR3 DNA sequence: TGTGCCACCAGCAGAGGGACAGGGGGCTCCTACGAGCAGTACTTC. Looking up the rest from reference TRBV15 and TRBJ2-7 gives the full variable domain: DAMVIQNPRYQVTQFGKPVTLSCSQTLNHNVMYWYQQKSSQAPKLLFHYYDKDFNNEADTPDNFQSRRPNTSFCFLDIRSPGLGDTAMYLCATSRGTGGSYEQYFGPGTRLTVT.

The J gene is TRBJ1-2, the V gene TRBV5-6; D gene uncertain. Germline CDR1 reads SGHDT; CDR2 reads YYEEEE. The CDR3 is 12 residues long. V was cut by 5 bases and J by 3 bases, with 8 bases left in between. This CDR3 reads CASSDTHYGYTF. The CDR3 DNA reads TGTGCCAGCAGTGACACCCACTATGGCTACACCTTC.

V and J are TRBV28 and TRBJ1-5; D is uncertain. There are 14 residues in the CDR3. CDR1 and CDR2 from the germline V gene are MDHEN and SYDVKM. Trimming removed 7 bases at V and 0 bases at J, with 10 bases between. CDR3 sequence reads: CASKSDYSNQPQHF. CDR3 coding DNA: TGTGCCAGCAAGTCAGATTATAGCAATCAGCCCCAGCATTTT.

This sequence joins TRBV15 and TRBJ2-3; TRBD2 matches at 8 bases. After removal of 5 bases from V and 2 bases from J, the junction contained 12 bases not matched to a gene. The CDR3 contains 17 residues. The V gene's germline CDR1 is LNHNV and CDR2 YYDKDF (reference sequence). Here the CDR3 reads CATSGSLSGDFTDTQYF. The CDR3 DNA sequence: TGTGCCACCAGCGGATCTCTTAGCGGGGACTTCACAGATACGCAGTATTTT.

This clone was picked up a small number of times. The chain has TRBV7-9 and TRBJ2-7; 7 bases are a match to TRBD2. V was pared by 4 bases and J by 1 base, with 1 base of the junction left unmatched. The germline CDR1 and CDR2 sequences are SEHNR and FQNEAQ (reference sequence). The CDR3 covers 13 residues. Written as DNA, the CDR3 is TGTGCCAGCAGCTCGGGACTATCCTACGAGCAGTACTTC. Residues: CASSSGLSYEQYF. Supplemented by reference TRBV7-9 and TRBJ2-7, the full variable domain reads DTGVSQNPRHKITKRGQNVTFRCDPISEHNRLYWYRQTLGQGPEFLTYFQNEAQLEKSRLLSDRFSAERPKGSFSTLEIQRTEQGDSAMYLCASSSGLSYEQYFGPGTRLTVT.

The V and J genes are TRBV7-9 and TRBJ2-3; tentatively, D is TRBD1 (6 bases). This CDR3 is built from 19 residues. Germline CDR1 is SEHNR and CDR2 is FQNEAQ (reference sequence). Trimming left V 1 base short and J 1 base short, with 21 bases between. CDR3 sequence (DNA): TGTGCCAGCAGCTTAGATGAGGGGAGACAGGCCCAGGGCACAGATACGCAGTATTTT. Its protein product is CASSLDEGRQAQGTDTQYF. The complete variable domain, with remaining parts taken from reference TRBV7-9 and TRBJ2-3, reads DTGVSQNPRHKITKRGQNVTFRCDPISEHNRLYWYRQTLGQGPEFLTYFQNEAQLEKSRLLSDRFSAERPKGSFSTLEIQRTEQGDSAMYLCASSLDEGRQAQGTDTQYFGPGTRLTVL.

The rearrangement joins TRBV2 to TRBJ2-5; tentatively, D is TRBD1 (5 bases). The CDR3 spans 13 residues. Germline CDR1 and CDR2: SNHLY and FYNNEI. The V and J ends lost 5 bases and 2 bases respectively, with 9 bases between them. The CDR3 region is CASSRGPQETQYF. The CDR3 DNA sequence: TGTGCCAGCAGTAGGGGCCCTCAAGAGACCCAGTACTTC.

The rearrangement joins TRBV30 to TRBJ1-2; the D gene is possibly TRBD1 (5 bases). Germline assignment: CDR1 GTSNPN and CDR2 SVGIG (reference sequence). Trimming shortened V by 5 bases and J by 8 bases, and 18 bases separated the two germline ends. This CDR3 is built from 13 residues. The CDR3 protein is CAWGHLRPEGYTF. In DNA, the CDR3 is TGTGCCTGGGGACACCTTAGACCGGAAGGCTACACCTTC.

The CDR3 reads CASSHTGTGGRGYTF. The DNA of the CDR3 is TGTGCCAGCAGTCATACCGGGACAGGGGGCCGAGGCTACACCTTC. The V and J genes are TRBV2 and TRBJ1-2; 12 bases map to TRBD1. Trimming removed 5 bases from V and 8 bases from J; junction bases left unmatched: 9. Germline V gene lookup returns CDR1 SNHLY and CDR2 FYNNEI. This CDR3 is built from 15 residues.

The rearrangement joins TRBV28 to TRBJ2-1; no clear D. V shed 3 bases and J shed 8 bases, with 14 bases lying between them. The CDR3 runs to 14 residues. Germline CDR1 and CDR2: MDHEN and SYDVKM. CDR3 loop: CASSLKYSSDEQFF. The CDR3 nucleotides are TGTGCCAGCAGTTTGAAGTACTCGTCCGATGAGCAGTTCTTC.

The gene calls are TRBV14 and TRBJ1-1, with D perhaps matching TRBD1 (6 bases). Trimming removed 3 bases at V and 0 bases at J, with 11 bases between. Germline CDR1 reads SGHDN; CDR2 reads FVKESK. This CDR3 has 15 residues. The CDR3 region is CASSHRTAMNTEAFF. For the CDR3, the DNA is TGTGCCAGCAGCCACCGGACAGCCATGAACACTGAAGCTTTCTTT.